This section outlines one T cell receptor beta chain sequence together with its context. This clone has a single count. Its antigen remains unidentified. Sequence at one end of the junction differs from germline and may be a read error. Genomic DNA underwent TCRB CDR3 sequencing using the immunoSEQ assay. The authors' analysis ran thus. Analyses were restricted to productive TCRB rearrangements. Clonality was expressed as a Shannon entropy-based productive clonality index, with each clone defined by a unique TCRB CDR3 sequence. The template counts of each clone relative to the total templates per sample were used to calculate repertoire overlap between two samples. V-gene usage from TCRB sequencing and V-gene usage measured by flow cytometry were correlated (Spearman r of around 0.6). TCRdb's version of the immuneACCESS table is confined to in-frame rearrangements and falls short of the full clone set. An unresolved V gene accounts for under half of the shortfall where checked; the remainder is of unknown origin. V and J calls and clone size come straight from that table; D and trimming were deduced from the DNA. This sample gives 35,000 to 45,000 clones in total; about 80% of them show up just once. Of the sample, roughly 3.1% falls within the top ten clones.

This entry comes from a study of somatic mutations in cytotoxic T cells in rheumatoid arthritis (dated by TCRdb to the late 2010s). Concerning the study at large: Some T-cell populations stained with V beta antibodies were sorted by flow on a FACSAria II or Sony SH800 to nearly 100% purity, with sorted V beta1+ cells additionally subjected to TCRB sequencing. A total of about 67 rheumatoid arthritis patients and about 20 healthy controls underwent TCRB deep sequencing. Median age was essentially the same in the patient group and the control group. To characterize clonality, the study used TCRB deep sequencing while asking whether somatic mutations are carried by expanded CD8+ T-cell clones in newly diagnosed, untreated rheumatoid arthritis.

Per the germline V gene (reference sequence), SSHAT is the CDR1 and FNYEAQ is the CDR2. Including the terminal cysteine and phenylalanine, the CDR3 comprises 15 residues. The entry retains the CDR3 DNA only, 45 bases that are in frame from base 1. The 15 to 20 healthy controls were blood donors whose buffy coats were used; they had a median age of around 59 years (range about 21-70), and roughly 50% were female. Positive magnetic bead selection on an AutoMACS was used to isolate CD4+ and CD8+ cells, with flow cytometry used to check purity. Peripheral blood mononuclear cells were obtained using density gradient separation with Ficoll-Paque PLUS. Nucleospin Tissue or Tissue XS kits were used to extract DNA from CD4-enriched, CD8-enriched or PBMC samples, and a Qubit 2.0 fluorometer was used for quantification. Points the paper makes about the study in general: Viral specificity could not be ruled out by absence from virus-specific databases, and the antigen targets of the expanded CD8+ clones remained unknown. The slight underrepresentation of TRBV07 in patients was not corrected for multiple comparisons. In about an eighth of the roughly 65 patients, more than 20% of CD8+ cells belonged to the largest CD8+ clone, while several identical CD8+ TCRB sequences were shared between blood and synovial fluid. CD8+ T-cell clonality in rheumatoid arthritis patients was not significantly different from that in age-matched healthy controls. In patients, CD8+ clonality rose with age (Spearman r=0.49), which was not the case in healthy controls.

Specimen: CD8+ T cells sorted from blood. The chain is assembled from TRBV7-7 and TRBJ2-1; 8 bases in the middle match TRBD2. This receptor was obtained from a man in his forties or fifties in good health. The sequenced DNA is TGTGCTAGCAGCTTAGAGGCGGGAGGCTACAATGAGCAGTTCTTC. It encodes CASSLEAGGYNEQFF.